This T cell receptor (beta chain) originates from a study of cytomegalovirus exposure and HLA in healthy donors. Background on the study: Out of about 179 million T cells, an earlier analysis found fewer than 140 million unique TCR beta sequences in total. Regarding the study as a whole: Later analysis found that TCR beta chains associated with HLA were more clonally expanded than other, equally common chains. Associated with cytomegalovirus, according to the listing, were 150 to 200 TCR beta chains.

CDR1 and CDR2 (germline): SGDLS, YYNGEE. V shed 5 bases and J shed 2 bases, with 12 bases lying between them. This CDR3 is built from 14 residues. Primers: 60 Vbeta forward and 13 Jbeta reverse. Here immunoSEQ multiplex PCR was the method, and the copy in TCRdb shows in-frame clones only, minus some. This table holds some 150,000 clones, 77% found once. With respect to this clone: Its antigen is undetermined.

This sequence originates from a female donor in good health and CMV-seronegative. Sequenced material: PBMCs. V is TRBV9 and J is TRBJ2-3; maybe TRBD1 (6 bases). The DNA for the CDR3 is TGTGCCAGCAGTACGGACAGTTACACAGATACGCAGTATTTT. It codes for CASSTDSYTDTQYF.